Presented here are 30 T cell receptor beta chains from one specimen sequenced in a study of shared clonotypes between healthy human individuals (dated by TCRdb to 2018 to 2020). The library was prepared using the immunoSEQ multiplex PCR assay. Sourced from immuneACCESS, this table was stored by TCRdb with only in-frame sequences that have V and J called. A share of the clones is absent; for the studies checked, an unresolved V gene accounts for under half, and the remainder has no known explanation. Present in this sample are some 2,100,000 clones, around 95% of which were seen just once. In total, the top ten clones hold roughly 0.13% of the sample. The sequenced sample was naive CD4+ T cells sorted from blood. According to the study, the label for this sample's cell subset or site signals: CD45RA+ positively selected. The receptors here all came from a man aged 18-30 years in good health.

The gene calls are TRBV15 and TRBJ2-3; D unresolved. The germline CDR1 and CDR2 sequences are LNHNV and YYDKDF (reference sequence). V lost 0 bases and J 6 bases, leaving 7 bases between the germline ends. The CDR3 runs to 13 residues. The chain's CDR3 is CATSRDRVDTQYF. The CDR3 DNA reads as TGTGCCACCAGCAGAGATCGGGTGGATACGCAGTATTTT.

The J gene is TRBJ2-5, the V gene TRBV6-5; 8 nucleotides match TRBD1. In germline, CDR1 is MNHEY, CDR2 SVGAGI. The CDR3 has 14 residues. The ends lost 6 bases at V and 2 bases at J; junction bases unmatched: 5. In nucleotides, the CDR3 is TGTGCCAGCAGCCAACAGGGGGGACAAGAGACCCAGTACTTC. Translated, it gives CASSQQGGQETQYF.

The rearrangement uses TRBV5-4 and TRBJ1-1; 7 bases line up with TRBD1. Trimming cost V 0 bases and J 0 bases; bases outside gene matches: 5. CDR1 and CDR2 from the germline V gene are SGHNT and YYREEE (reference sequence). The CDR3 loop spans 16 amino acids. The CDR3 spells CASSLAGGRMNTEAFF. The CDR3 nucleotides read TGTGCCAGCAGCTTGGCAGGGGGGAGAATGAACACTGAAGCTTTCTTT.

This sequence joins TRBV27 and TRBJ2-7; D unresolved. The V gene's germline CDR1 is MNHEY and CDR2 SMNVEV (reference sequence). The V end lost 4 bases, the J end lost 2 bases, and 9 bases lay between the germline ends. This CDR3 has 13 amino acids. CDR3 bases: TGTGCCAGCAGTTCAGTTTATGCCTACGAGCAGTACTTC. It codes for CASSSVYAYEQYF.

CDR3 region: CASSAGLAGQTQYF. As DNA, the CDR3 is TGTGCCAGCAGCGCCGGACTAGCGGGCCAGACCCAGTACTTC. The rearrangement links TRBV5-5 to TRBJ2-5; TRBD2 agrees at 11 bases. Looked up from germline, CDR1 is SGHKS and CDR2 is YYEKEE (reference sequence). The CDR3 loop spans 14 amino acids. V lost 4 bases, J lost 6 bases, and 5 bases stayed unmatched.

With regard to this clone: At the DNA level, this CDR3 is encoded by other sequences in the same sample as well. This CDR3 is CASSLEGGYGYTF. DNA of the CDR3: TGCGCCAGCAGCTTGGAAGGAGGCTATGGCTACACCTTC. The V and J genes are TRBV5-1 and TRBJ1-2, with D unresolved. Deletions cut 0 bases from V and 4 bases from J, with 7 bases between. Germline lookup yields CDR1 SGHRS and CDR2 YFSETQ. This CDR3 has 13 amino acids.

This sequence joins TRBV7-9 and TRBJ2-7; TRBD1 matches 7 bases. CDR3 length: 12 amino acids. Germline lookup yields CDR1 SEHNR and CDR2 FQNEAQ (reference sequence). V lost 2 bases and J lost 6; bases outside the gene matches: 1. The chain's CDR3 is CASSLTGAEQYF. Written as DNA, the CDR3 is TGTGCCAGCAGCTTAACAGGGGCCGAGCAGTACTTC. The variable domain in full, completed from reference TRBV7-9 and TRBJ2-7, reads DTGVSQNPRHKITKRGQNVTFRCDPISEHNRLYWYRQTLGQGPEFLTYFQNEAQLEKSRLLSDRFSAERPKGSFSTLEIQRTEQGDSAMYLCASSLTGAEQYFGPGTRLTVT.

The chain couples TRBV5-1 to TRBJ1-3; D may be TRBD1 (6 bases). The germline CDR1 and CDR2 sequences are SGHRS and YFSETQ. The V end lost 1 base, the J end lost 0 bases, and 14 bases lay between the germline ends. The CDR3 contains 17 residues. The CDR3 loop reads CASSLTIQGLSGNTIYF. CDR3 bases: TGCGCCAGCAGCTTGACGATACAGGGTCTCTCTGGAAACACCATATATTTT.

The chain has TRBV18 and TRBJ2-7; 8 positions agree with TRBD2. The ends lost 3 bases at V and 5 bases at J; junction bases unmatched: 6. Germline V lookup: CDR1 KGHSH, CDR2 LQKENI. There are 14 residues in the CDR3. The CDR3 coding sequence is TGTGCCAGCTCACCGGGACTAGACTTCCACGAGCAGTACTTC. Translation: CASSPGLDFHEQYF.

The CDR3 DNA follows: TGTGCCAGCAGTTTTCAGGGAACAACCGGAAACACCATATATTTT. Protein product: CASSFQGTTGNTIYF. The chain combines TRBV28 with TRBJ1-3, with D tentatively TRBD1 (5 bases). V was trimmed by 3 bases and J by 4 bases, leaving 13 bases between them. The CDR3 sequence is 15 residues long. CDR1 MDHEN and CDR2 SYDVKM come from the germline V gene.

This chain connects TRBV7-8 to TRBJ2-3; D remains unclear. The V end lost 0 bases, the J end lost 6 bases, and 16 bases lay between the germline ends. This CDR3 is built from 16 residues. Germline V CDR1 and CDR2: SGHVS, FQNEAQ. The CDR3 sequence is CASSLASGPIRDTQYF. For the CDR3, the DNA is TGTGCCAGCAGCTTAGCGTCCGGCCCAATACGGGATACGCAGTATTTT. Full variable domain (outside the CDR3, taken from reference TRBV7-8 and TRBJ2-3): GAGVSQSPRYKVAKRGQDVALRCDPISGHVSLFWYQQALGQGPEFLTYFQNEAQLDKSGLPSDRFFAERPEGSVSTLKIQRTQQEDSAVYLCASSLASGPIRDTQYFGPGTRLTVL.

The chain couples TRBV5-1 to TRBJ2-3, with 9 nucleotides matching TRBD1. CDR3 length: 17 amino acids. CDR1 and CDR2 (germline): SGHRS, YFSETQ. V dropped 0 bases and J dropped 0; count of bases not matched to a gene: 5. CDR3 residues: CASSLDGTGPSTDTQYF. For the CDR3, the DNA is TGCGCCAGCAGCTTGGATGGGACAGGGCCTAGCACAGATACGCAGTATTTT.

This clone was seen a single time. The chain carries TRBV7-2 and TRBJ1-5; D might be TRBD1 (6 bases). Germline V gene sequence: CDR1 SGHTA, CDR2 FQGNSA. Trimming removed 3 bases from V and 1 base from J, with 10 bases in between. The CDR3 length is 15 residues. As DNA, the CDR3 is TGTGCCAGCAGCTTCGGGGGGCCGAGCAATCAGCCCCAGCATTTT. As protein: CASSFGGPSNQPQHF. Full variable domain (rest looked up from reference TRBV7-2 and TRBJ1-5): GAGVSQSPSNKVTEKGKDVELRCDPISGHTALYWYRQSLGQGLEFLIYFQGNSAPDKSGLPSDRFSAERTGGSVSTLTIQRTQQEDSAVYLCASSFGGPSNQPQHFGDGTRLSIL.

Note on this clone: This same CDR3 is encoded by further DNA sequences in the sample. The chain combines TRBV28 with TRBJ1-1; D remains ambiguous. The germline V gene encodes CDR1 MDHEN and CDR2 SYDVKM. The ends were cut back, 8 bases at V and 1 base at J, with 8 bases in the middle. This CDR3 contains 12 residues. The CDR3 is CASRLGNTEAFF. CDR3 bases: TGTGCCAGCCGCCTTGGGAACACTGAAGCTTTCTTT.

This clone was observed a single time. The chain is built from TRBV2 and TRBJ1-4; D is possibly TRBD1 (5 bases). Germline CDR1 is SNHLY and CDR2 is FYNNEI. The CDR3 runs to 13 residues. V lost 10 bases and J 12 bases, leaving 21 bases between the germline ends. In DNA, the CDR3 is TGTGCCATCGTGACAGATAAGCTGAAAGAACTGTTTTTT. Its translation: CAIVTDKLKELFF.

The CDR3 sequence: CASSSPEPQHF. The CDR3 nucleotides are TGTGCCAGCAGTTCCCCGGAGCCCCAGCATTTT. V gene TRBV6-5 combines with J gene TRBJ1-5; D remains unclear. Trimming took off 4 bases at V and 8 bases at J, with 6 bases between the two ends. Germline assignment: CDR1 MNHEY and CDR2 SVGAGI. The CDR3 is made up of 11 amino acids.

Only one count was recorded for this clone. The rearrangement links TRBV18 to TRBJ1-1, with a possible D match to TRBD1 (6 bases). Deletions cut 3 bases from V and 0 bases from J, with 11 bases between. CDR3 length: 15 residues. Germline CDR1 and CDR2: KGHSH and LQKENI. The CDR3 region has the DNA TGTGCCAGCTCACCGGGGGCAGAAATGAACACTGAAGCTTTCTTT. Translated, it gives CASSPGAEMNTEAFF.

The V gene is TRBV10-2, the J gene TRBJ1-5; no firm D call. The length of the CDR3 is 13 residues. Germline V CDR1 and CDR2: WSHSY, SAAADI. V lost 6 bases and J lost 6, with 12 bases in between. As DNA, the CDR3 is TGCGCCAGCAGGTTGGGGAAGGGTCAGCCCCAGCATTTT. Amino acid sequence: CASRLGKGQPQHF.

DNA of the CDR3: TGTGCCAGCAGCGGGACGACCTTCCGGGATACGCAGTATTTT. It yields the protein CASSGTTFRDTQYF. The chain joins TRBV9 to TRBJ2-3, with D unclear. Trimming shortened V by 3 bases and J by 6 bases, and 14 bases separated the two germline ends. The germline V gene encodes CDR1 SGDLS and CDR2 YYNGEE. This CDR3 region has 14 residues.

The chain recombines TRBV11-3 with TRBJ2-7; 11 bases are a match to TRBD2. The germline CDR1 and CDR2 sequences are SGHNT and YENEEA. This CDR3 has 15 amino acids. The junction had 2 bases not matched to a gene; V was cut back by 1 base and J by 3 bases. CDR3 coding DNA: TGTGCCAGCAGCTTAGGTACTAGCGGGAGCTACGAGCAGTACTTC. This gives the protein CASSLGTSGSYEQYF.

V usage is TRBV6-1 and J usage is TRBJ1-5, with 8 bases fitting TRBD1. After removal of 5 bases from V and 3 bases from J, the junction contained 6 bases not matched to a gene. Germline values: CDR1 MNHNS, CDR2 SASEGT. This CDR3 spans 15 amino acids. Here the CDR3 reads CASSLTGGLNQPQHF. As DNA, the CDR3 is TGTGCCAGCAGTCTAACAGGGGGGCTCAATCAGCCCCAGCATTTT.

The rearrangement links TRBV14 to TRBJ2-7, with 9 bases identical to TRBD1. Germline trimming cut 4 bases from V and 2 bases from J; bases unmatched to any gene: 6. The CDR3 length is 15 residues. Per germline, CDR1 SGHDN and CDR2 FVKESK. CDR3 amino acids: CASSLPGTGPYEQYF. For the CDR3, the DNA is TGTGCCAGCAGCCTTCCCGGGACAGGGCCCTACGAGCAGTACTTC.

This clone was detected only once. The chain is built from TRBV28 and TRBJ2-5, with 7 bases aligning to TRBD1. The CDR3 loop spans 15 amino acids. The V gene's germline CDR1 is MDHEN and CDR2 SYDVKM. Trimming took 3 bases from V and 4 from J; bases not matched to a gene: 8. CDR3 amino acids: CASSFPRKGAETQYF. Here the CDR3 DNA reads TGTGCCAGCAGTTTCCCCCGTAAGGGGGCAGAGACCCAGTACTTC.

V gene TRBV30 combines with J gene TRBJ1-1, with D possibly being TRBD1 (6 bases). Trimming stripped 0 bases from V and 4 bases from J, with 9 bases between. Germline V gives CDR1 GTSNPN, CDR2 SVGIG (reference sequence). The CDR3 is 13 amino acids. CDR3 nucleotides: TGTGCCTGGAGTGTCTCAGGGGCCACTGAAGCTTTCTTT. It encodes CAWSVSGATEAFF. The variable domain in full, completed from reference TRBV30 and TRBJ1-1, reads SQTIHQWPATLVQPVGSPLSLECTVEGTSNPNLYWYRQAAGRGLQLLFYSVGIGQISSEVPQNLSASRPQDRQFILSSKKLLLSDSGFYLCAWSVSGATEAFFGQGTRLTVV.

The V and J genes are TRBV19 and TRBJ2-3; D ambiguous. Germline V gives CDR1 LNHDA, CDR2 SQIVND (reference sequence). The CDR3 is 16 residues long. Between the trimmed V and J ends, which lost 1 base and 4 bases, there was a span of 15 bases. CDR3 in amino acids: CASSIVGVGWADTQYF. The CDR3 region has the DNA TGTGCCAGTAGTATAGTTGGCGTAGGGTGGGCAGATACGCAGTATTTT.

The CDR3 loop reads CASSEMDRGPYGYTF. CDR3 sequence (DNA): TGTGCCAGCAGTGAAATGGACAGGGGGCCCTATGGCTACACCTTC. The chain joins TRBV2 to TRBJ1-2; TRBD1 aligns across 11 bases. There are 15 residues in the CDR3. Trimming removed 2 bases from V and 4 bases from J; junction bases left unmatched: 3. Per germline, CDR1 SNHLY and CDR2 FYNNEI.

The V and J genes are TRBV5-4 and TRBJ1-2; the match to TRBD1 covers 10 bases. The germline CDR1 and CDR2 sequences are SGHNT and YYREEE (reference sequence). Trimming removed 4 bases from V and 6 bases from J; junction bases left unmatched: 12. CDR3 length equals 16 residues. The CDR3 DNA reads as TGTGCCAGCAGCACGGGACAGGGGTTAGTTGGAGATGGCTACACCTTC. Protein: CASSTGQGLVGDGYTF.

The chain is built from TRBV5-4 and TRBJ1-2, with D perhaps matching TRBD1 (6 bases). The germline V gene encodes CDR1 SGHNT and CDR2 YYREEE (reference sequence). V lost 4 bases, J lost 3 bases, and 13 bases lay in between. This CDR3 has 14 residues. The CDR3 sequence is CASSDQGKDYGYTF. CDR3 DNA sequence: TGTGCCAGCAGCGATCAGGGGAAGGACTATGGCTACACCTTC.

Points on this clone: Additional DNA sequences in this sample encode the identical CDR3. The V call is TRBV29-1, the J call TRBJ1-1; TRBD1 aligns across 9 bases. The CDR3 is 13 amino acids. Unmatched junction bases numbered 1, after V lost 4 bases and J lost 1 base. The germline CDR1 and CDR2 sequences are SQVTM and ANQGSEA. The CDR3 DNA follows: TGCAGCGTTGGGACAGGGGCGAACACTGAAGCTTTCTTT. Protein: CSVGTGANTEAFF.

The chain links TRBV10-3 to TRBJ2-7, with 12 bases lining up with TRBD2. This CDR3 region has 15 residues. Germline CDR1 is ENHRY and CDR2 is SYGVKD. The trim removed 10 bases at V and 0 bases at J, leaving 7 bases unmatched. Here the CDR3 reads CATGTSGSSSYEQYF. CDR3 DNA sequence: TGTGCCACCGGGACTAGCGGGTCCAGCTCCTACGAGCAGTACTTC.